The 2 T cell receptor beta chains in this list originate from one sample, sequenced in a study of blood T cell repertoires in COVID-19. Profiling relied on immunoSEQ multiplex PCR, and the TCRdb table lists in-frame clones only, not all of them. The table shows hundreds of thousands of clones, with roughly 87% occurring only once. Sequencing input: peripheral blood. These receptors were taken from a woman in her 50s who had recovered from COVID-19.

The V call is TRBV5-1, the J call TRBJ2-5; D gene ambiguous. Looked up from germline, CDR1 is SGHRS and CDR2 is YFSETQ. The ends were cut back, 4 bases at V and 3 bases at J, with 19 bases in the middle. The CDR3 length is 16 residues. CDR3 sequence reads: CASSGTITTTKETQYF. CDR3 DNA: TGCGCCAGCAGCGGTACCATTACCACCACAAAAGAGACCCAGTACTTC.

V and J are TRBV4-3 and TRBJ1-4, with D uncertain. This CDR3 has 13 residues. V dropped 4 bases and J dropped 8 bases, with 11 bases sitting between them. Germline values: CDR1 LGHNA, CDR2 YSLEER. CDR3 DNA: TGCGCCAGCAGCCGGGCATTATGGGAAAAACTGTTTTTT. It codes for CASSRALWEKLFF.